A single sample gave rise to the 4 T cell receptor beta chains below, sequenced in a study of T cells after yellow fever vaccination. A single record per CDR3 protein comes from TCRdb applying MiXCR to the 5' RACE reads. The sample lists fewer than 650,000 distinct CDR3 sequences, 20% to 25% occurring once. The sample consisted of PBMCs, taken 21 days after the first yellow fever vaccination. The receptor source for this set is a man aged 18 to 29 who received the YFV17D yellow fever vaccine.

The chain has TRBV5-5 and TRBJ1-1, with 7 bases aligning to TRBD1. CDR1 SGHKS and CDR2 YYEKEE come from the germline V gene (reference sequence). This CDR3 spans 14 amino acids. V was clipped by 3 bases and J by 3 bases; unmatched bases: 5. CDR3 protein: CASSSNRGHTEAFF. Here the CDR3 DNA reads TGTGCCAGCAGCTCTAACAGGGGACACACTGAAGCTTTCTTT.

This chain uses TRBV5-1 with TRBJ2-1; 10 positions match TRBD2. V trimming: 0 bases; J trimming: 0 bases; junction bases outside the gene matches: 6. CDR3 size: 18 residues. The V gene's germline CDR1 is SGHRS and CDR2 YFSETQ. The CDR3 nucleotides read TGCGCCAGCAGCTTGGGTAGCGGGGGGACGAACTCCTACAATGAGCAGTTCTTC. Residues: CASSLGSGGTNSYNEQFF.

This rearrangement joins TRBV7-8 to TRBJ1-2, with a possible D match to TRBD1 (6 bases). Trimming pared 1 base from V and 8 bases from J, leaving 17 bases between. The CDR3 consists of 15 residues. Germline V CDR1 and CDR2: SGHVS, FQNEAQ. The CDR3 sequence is CASSLEVLDSFGYTF. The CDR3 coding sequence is TGTGCCAGCAGCTTAGAGGTCTTGGACAGTTTCGGCTACACCTTC.

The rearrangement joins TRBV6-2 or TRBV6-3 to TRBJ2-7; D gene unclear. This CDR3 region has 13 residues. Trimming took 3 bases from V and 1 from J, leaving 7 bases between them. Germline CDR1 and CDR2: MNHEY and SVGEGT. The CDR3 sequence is CASSYQESYEQYV. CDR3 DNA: TGTGCCAGCAGTTATCAGGAATCCTACGAGCAGTACGTC.